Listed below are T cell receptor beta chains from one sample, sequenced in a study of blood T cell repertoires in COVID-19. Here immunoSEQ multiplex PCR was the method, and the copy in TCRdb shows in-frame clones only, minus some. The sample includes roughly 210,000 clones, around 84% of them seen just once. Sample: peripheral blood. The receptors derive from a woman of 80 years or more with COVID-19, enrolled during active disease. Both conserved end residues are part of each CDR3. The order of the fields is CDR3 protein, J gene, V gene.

CDR3aa: CASSQVPGGDTQYF
j_gene: TRBJ2-3
v_gene: TRBV18

CDR3aa: CASSQVESEQFF
j_gene: TRBJ2-1
v_gene: TRBV3-1/TRBV3-2

CDR3aa: CASSQDAGSGYGYTF
j_gene: TRBJ1-2
v_gene: TRBV3-1/TRBV3-2

CDR3aa: CASSQELSLAGGTLYETQYF
j_gene: TRBJ2-5
v_gene: TRBV4-2

CDR3aa: CASSLTPNTEAFF
j_gene: TRBJ1-1
v_gene: TRBV13

CDR3aa: CASRPGQGHTEAFF
j_gene: TRBJ1-1
v_gene: TRBV28

CDR3aa: CASSPEGTGISYQPQHF
j_gene: TRBJ1-5
v_gene: TRBV18

CDR3aa: CASRGWGGNQPQHF
j_gene: TRBJ1-5
v_gene: TRBV27

CDR3aa: CASSLLGATDTQYF
j_gene: TRBJ2-3
v_gene: TRBV28

CDR3aa: CASSLGRGNNEQFF
j_gene: TRBJ2-1
v_gene: TRBV7-3

CDR3aa: CASSSGVVSYNEQFF
j_gene: TRBJ2-1
v_gene: TRBV11-2

CDR3aa: CASSLGRRREQYF
j_gene: TRBJ2-7
v_gene: TRBV13

CDR3aa: CASSIPSDRYNSPLHF
j_gene: TRBJ1-6
v_gene: TRBV19

CDR3aa: CASSQKGTGHRVRGGRYGYTF
j_gene: TRBJ1-2
v_gene: TRBV3-1/TRBV3-2

CDR3aa: CASRYSTRTENTEAFF
j_gene: TRBJ1-1
v_gene: TRBV28

CDR3aa: CASRCDRANSNQPQHF
j_gene: TRBJ1-5
v_gene: TRBV21-1

CDR3aa: CASSLVVTEHNEQFF
j_gene: TRBJ2-1
v_gene: TRBV7-2

CDR3aa: CASTISGGSYNEQFF
j_gene: TRBJ2-1
v_gene: TRBV9

CDR3aa: CASSPETNSPLHF
j_gene: TRBJ1-6
v_gene: TRBV6-4

CDR3aa: CASSQASGGSNQPQHF
j_gene: TRBJ1-5
v_gene: TRBV3-1/TRBV3-2

CDR3aa: CASAGGGNTGELFF
j_gene: TRBJ2-2
v_gene: TRBV2

CDR3aa: CASSYPEEGPGGYTF
j_gene: TRBJ1-2
v_gene: TRBV6-6

CDR3aa: CASSDSRDNSPLHF
j_gene: TRBJ1-6
v_gene: TRBV6-5

CDR3aa: CASSVEPSGSGNTIYF
j_gene: TRBJ1-3
v_gene: TRBV9

CDR3aa: CASSTRQGQTGNTIYF
j_gene: TRBJ1-3
v_gene: TRBV2

CDR3aa: CASSMTGQFTDEQYF
j_gene: TRBJ2-7
v_gene: TRBV7-9

CDR3aa: CASSTPVSQDTQYF
j_gene: TRBJ2-3
v_gene: TRBV5-4

CDR3aa: CASSVGSFVEQFF
j_gene: TRBJ2-1
v_gene: TRBV7-9

CDR3aa: CASSRGWSEAFF
j_gene: TRBJ1-1
v_gene: TRBV28

CDR3aa: CASSRRQGRGYGYTF
j_gene: TRBJ1-2
v_gene: TRBV7-9

CDR3aa: CASSYSGGAAYTQYF
j_gene: TRBJ2-3
v_gene: TRBV10-1

CDR3aa: CARSSEKGRRAGDFF
j_gene: TRBJ1-1
v_gene: TRBV5-3

CDR3aa: CASSSDTFTEAFF
j_gene: TRBJ1-1
v_gene: TRBV6-5

CDR3aa: CASSAVGGSDSPLHF
j_gene: TRBJ1-6
v_gene: TRBV5-5